The clone carrying this T cell receptor (beta chain) was found a few times. Its antigen is currently unknown. The data were taken from a study of cytomegalovirus exposure and HLA in healthy donors. Overall study: Early released data had about 85 million unique TCRs, all coming from HLA-typed donors. Broader study findings: Reports indicate that TCR beta sequences accurately predicted the HLA-A and HLA-B alleles of most subjects.

Use of 60 Vbeta and 13 Jbeta primers characterized the PCR. Assay: immunoSEQ multiplex PCR; the TCRdb copy retains only in-frame clones and omits some. Of some 200,000 clones in the sample, over 70% are singletons; the top ten hold over 3.5%. V was clipped by 1 base and J by 4 bases, with 11 bases between them. CDR1 and CDR2 from the germline V gene are SGHNT and YYREEE (reference sequence). This CDR3 region has 15 residues. The chain carries TRBV5-4 and TRBJ2-2; no firm D call. This clonotype was sampled from a man aged 50 to 60 in good health and CMV-seronegative. Sequencing was done on a sample of PBMCs. CDR3 loop: CASSLSAEATGELFF. In DNA, the CDR3 is TGTGCCAGCAGCTTGTCGGCAGAGGCCACCGGGGAGCTGTTTTTT. Full variable domain (rest looked up from reference TRBV5-4 and TRBJ2-2): ETGVTQSPTHLIKTRGQQVTLRCSSQSGHNTVSWYQQALGQGPQFIFQYYREEENGRGNFPPRFSGLQFPNYSSELNVNALELDDSALYLCASSLSAEATGELFFGEGSRLTVL.